Presented here are 10 T cell receptor beta chains from one specimen sequenced in a study of shared clonotypes between healthy human individuals. This table comes from immunoSEQ multiplex PCR, and its TCRdb copy is limited to in-frame clones, with some not included. Among approximately 1.5 million clones listed, just under 99% were seen once. The sample comprised naive CD4+ T cells sorted from blood. Regarding subset: CD45RA+ positively selected. These receptors all stem from a man aged 25 to 40 in good health.

V usage is TRBV7-9 and J usage is TRBJ2-5; possibly TRBD1 or TRBD2 for D (5 bases each). Trimming shortened V by 6 bases and J by 3 bases, and 20 bases separated the two germline ends. CDR3 size: 16 residues. Germline lookup yields CDR1 SEHNR and CDR2 FQNEAQ (reference sequence). CDR3 DNA sequence: TGTGCCAGCAGTTCGGGACCGGGGCGATTGGAAGAGACCCAGTACTTC. This codes for CASSSGPGRLEETQYF. The full variable domain, with the rest looked up from reference TRBV7-9 and TRBJ2-5, is DTGVSQNPRHKITKRGQNVTFRCDPISEHNRLYWYRQTLGQGPEFLTYFQNEAQLEKSRLLSDRFSAERPKGSFSTLEIQRTEQGDSAMYLCASSSGPGRLEETQYFGPGTRLLVL.

The rearrangement uses TRBV5-1 and TRBJ2-3, with a weak D call TRBD2 (5 bases). V was cut by 0 bases and J by 5 bases, with 13 bases left in between. The CDR3 totals 15 residues. Germline assignment: CDR1 SGHRS and CDR2 YFSETQ. The CDR3 loop is CASSLVGLEGDTQYF. The CDR3 DNA reads as TGCGCCAGCAGCTTGGTTGGCCTAGAGGGAGATACGCAGTATTTT.

The chain is built from TRBV18 and TRBJ2-3, with TRBD2 matching 10 bases. The CDR3 loop spans 18 amino acids. Germline CDR1 and CDR2: KGHSH and LQKENI. With V trimmed by 2 bases and J by 0 bases, 8 bases remained unmatched. In DNA, the CDR3 is TGTGCCAGCTCACCAATAATGCGGACTAGCGGAAGCACAGATACGCAGTATTTT. Translating it yields CASSPIMRTSGSTDTQYF.

The V gene is TRBV7-9, the J gene TRBJ1-2, with 9 bases fitting TRBD1. There are 13 residues in the CDR3. Germline V gene data show CDR1 as SEHNR and CDR2 as FQNEAQ (reference sequence). The junction had 6 bases not matched to a gene; V was cut back by 5 bases and J by 8 bases. In DNA form, the CDR3 reads TGTGCCAGCAGCGCACAGGGGGCGCAGGGCTACACCTTC. Translated, it gives CASSAQGAQGYTF. The entire variable domain, with the rest obtained from reference TRBV7-9 and TRBJ1-2, is as follows: DTGVSQNPRHKITKRGQNVTFRCDPISEHNRLYWYRQTLGQGPEFLTYFQNEAQLEKSRLLSDRFSAERPKGSFSTLEIQRTEQGDSAMYLCASSAQGAQGYTFGSGTRLTVV.

This chain links TRBV7-2 with TRBJ2-5; D remains unclear. The CDR3 is made up of 13 amino acids. The V gene's germline CDR1 is SGHTA and CDR2 FQGNSA. Trimming stripped 3 bases from V and 7 bases from J, with 12 bases between. CDR3 bases: TGTGCCAGCAGCTTGGGCGTAAAGCGGACCCAGTACTTC. It codes for CASSLGVKRTQYF.

The chain couples TRBV4-1 to TRBJ2-7; the match to TRBD2 covers 13 bases. CDR3 length equals 17 residues. Germline lookup yields CDR1 MGHRA and CDR2 YSYEKL. V lost 3 bases to trimming and J lost 2 bases; unmatched junction nucleotides: 7. The CDR3 loop reads CASSHMSGLAGAYEQYF. CDR3 nucleotides: TGCGCCAGCAGCCATATGTCAGGACTAGCGGGAGCCTACGAGCAGTACTTC.

The chain couples TRBV6-1 to TRBJ2-7; TRBD1 might be the D (6 bases). This CDR3 has 13 amino acids. V shed 3 bases and J shed 5 bases, with 11 bases lying between them. Germline V gene sequence: CDR1 MNHNS, CDR2 SASEGT. The CDR3 sequence is CASSDPGQNEQYF. The DNA for the CDR3 is TGTGCCAGCAGTGACCCCGGACAGAACGAGCAGTACTTC.

The chain recombines TRBV7-9 with TRBJ2-2, with TRBD2 matching over 7 bases. CDR1 is SEHNR, CDR2 FQNEAQ, per germline (reference sequence). This CDR3 has 17 residues. V shed 5 bases, J shed 6 bases, and the junction held 15 bases outside the gene matches. CDR3 DNA: TGTGCCAGCAGCCCACCGCGAGTGGGAGGGCTCCCCGGGGAGCTGTTTTTT. This sequence encodes CASSPPRVGGLPGELFF.

The chain is built from TRBV25-1 and TRBJ1-2; maybe TRBD1 (5 bases). The germline V and J ends were trimmed by 4 bases and 7 bases, with 7 bases remaining between them. Germline V CDR1 and CDR2: MGHDK, SYGVNS. This CDR3 contains 11 residues. The CDR3 loop is CASSAGFGYTF. The CDR3 coding sequence is TGTGCCAGCAGTGCAGGGTTTGGCTACACCTTC.

This chain links TRBV6-1 with TRBJ2-3; D tentatively fits TRBD1 or TRBD2 (6 bases each). The CDR3 runs 13 residues. Trimming stripped 6 bases from V and 4 bases from J, with 11 bases between. Germline CDR1 is MNHNS and CDR2 is SASEGT. The chain's CDR3 is CASSARGPDTQYF. For the CDR3, the DNA is TGTGCCAGCAGCGCACGGGGGCCAGATACGCAGTATTTT.